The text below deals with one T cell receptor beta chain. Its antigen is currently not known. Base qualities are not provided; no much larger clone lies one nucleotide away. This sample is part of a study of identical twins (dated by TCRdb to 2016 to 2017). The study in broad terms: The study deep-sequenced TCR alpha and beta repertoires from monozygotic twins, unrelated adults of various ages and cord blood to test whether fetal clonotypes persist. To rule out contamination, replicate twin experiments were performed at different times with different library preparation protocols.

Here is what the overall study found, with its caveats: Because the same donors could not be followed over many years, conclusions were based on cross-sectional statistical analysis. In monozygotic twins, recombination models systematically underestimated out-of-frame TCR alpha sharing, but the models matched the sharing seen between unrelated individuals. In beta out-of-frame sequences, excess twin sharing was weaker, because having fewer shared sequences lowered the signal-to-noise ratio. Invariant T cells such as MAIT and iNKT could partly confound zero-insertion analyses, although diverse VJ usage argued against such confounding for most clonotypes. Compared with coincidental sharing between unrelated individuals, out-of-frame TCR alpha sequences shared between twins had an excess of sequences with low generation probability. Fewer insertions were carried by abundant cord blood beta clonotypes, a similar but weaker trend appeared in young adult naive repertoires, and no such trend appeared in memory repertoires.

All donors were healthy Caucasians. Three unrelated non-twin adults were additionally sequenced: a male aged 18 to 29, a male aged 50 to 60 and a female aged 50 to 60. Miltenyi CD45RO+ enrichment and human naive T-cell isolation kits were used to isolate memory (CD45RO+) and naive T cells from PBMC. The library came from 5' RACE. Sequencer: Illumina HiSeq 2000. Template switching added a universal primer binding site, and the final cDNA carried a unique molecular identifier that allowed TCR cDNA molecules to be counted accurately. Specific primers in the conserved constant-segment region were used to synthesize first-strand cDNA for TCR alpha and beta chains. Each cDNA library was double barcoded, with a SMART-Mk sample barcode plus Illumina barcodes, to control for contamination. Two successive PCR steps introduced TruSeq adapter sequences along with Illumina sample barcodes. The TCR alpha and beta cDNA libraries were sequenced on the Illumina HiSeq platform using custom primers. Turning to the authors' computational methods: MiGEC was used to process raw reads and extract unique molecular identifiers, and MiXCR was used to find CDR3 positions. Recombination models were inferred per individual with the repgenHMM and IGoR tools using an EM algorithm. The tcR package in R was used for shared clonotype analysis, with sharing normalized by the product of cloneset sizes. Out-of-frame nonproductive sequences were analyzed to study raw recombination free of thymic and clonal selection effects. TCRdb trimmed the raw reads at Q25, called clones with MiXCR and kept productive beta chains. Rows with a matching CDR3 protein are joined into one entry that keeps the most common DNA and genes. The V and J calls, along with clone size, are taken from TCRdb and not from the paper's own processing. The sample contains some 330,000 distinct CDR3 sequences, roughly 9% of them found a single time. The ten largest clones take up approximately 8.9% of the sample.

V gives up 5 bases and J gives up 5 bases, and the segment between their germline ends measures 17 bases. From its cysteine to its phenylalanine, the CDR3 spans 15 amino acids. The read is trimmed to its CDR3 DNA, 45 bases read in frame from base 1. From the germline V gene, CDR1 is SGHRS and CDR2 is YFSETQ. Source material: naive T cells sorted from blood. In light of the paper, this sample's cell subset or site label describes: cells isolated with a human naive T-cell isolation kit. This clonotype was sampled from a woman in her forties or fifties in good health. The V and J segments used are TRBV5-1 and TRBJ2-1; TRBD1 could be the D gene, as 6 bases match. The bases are TGCGCCAGCAGACCCGACAGGATTTCAAACAATGAGCAGTTCTTC. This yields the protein CASRPDRISNNEQFF. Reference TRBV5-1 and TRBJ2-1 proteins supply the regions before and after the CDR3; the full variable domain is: KAGVTQTPRYLIKTRGQQVTLSCSPISGHRSVSWYQQTPGQGLQFLFEYFSETQRNKGNFPGRFSGRQFSNSRSEMNVSTLELGDSALYLCASRPDRISNNEQFFGPGTRLTVL.